A selection of T cell receptor beta chains follows, all from one sample in a study of blood T cell repertoires in COVID-19. Sequencing used immunoSEQ multiplex PCR; TCRdb keeps in-frame clones, though not all of them. The sample holds under 300,000 clones, approximately 90% seen once. Sequenced material: PBMCs or T cells enriched from blood (not recorded which). The receptors stem from a woman aged 40 to 50 with acute COVID-19. Each CDR3 is given with its conserved first and last residue. A D gene is named only where the DNA matches it firmly. For some rows the clone size is stated as once, few or many, or as a class when expanded; others skip it.

cdr3_nt: TGCAGCGTTGGATGGCAGGGAGGGGGGAGGCGGAACACTGAAGCTTTCTTT; cdr3_aa: CSVGWQGGGRRNTEAFF; clone_size: .; v_call: TRBV29-1; d_call: .; j_call: TRBJ1-1
cdr3_nt: TGTGCCAGCAGCCGAGGGGACAGCAAAAAATCTGAAGCTTTCTTT; cdr3_aa: CASSRGDSKKSEAFF; clone_size: .; v_call: TRBV6-5; d_call: TRBD1; j_call: TRBJ1-1
cdr3_nt: TGTGCCAGCAGCTGGCGGGGGGCATCCTACAATGAGCAGTTCTTC; cdr3_aa: CASSWRGASYNEQFF; clone_size: .; v_call: TRBV11-2; d_call: TRBD2; j_call: TRBJ2-1
cdr3_nt: TGTGCCAGCAGCAGGGGCGGGAGAAGCGGAGGAGCCAAAAACATTCAGTACTTC; cdr3_aa: CASSRGGRSGGAKNIQYF; clone_size: .; v_call: TRBV5-4; d_call: TRBD2; j_call: TRBJ2-4
cdr3_nt: TGTGCCAGCAGTGTGGTGGGGGGCCAAGAGACCCAGTACTTC; cdr3_aa: CASSVVGGQETQYF; clone_size: once; v_call: TRBV2; d_call: .; j_call: TRBJ2-5
cdr3_nt: TGTGCCAGCAGCCCCGGGACAGGGGGCGTCAACGAGCAGTACTTC; cdr3_aa: CASSPGTGGVNEQYF; clone_size: .; v_call: TRBV4-2; d_call: TRBD1; j_call: TRBJ2-7
cdr3_nt: TGTGCCAGTAGTAAGGGGACTAGCGGGAGCTCCTACAATGAGCAGTTCTTC; cdr3_aa: CASSKGTSGSSYNEQFF; clone_size: .; v_call: TRBV19; d_call: TRBD2; j_call: TRBJ2-1
cdr3_nt: TGTGCCAGCAGTAAGGACAGGGGGATCGCTGGCTACACCTTC; cdr3_aa: CASSKDRGIAGYTF; clone_size: .; v_call: TRBV28; d_call: TRBD1; j_call: TRBJ1-2
cdr3_nt: TGTGCCAGCAGCCTCAGGGGGGCCGGGGGGGCCAGCGATGAGCAGTTCTTC; cdr3_aa: CASSLRGAGGASDEQFF; clone_size: .; v_call: TRBV4-2; d_call: .; j_call: TRBJ2-1
cdr3_nt: TGTGCCAGCAGTTTGGGTCTCTCATGGTATAGCGGGGGGGCCCTGTCTCTCGCACATGAGCAGTTCTTC; cdr3_aa: CASSLGLSWYSGGALSLAHEQFF; clone_size: .; v_call: TRBV27; d_call: TRBD2; j_call: TRBJ2-1